Detailed here is one T cell receptor beta chain. These data belong to a study of T cell responses to AZD1222 COVID-19 vaccine. The protocol was immunoSEQ multiplex PCR, while the TCRdb copy is restricted to in-frame clones and leaves out a portion. The data contain about 120,000 clones, around 84% of them singletons. Sequenced here: peripheral blood, sampled 28 days after the second AZD1222 dose. The receptor's source is an adult who received the AZD1222 COVID-19 vaccine.

The chain's CDR3 is CASSALDIFDAGTYNSPLHF. CDR3 nucleotides: TGTGCCAGCAGTGCCCTGGACATTTTTGACGCAGGGACCTATAATTCACCCCTCCACTTT. The gene calls are TRBV2 and TRBJ1-6; possible D gene TRBD1, 5 bases. Germline V gene sequence: CDR1 SNHLY, CDR2 FYNNEI. V was clipped by 4 bases and J by 2 bases, with 24 bases between them. This CDR3 region has 20 residues.